This record covers a single TCR beta chain. This CDR3 has 14 amino acids. Germline V gene lookup returns CDR1 MNHEY and CDR2 SMNVEV (reference sequence). Trimming left V 9 bases short and J 5 bases short, with 20 bases between. This record belongs to a study of shared clonotypes between healthy human individuals. Positively selected for CCR7, the CD45RO-negative cells used as naive CD8 cells excluded terminally differentiated effector memory CD45RA+ cells. Adult Caucasians living in Nashville, Tennessee made up all of the donors. Samples underwent the assay at deep level. It was 200 to 250 ng DNA, approximately 30,000 T cell genomes, that sorted-subset replicate PCRs used. Libraries were prepared by immunoSEQ multiplex PCR; TCRdb keeps only in-frame clonotypes and omits some of them. Of around 2.1 million clones listed, about 92% are singletons.

Sequencing used naive CD8+ T cells from PBMCs. This clonotype was obtained from a man younger than 35 in good health. Some clones in this sample may be carry-over from other donors' samples. The chain couples TRBV27 to TRBJ2-7; tentatively, D is TRBD2 (6 bases). CDR3 nucleotide sequence: TGTGCCAGTCGGGGACTCTTAAAGCGGGACGAGCAGTACTTC. Amino acids: CASRGLLKRDEQYF.